Presented here are 19 T cell receptor beta chains from one specimen sequenced in a study of cytomegalovirus exposure and HLA in healthy donors. Primers included in the PCR were 60 Vbeta and 13 Jbeta primers. Only in-frame clones appear in the TCRdb table, and some are missing; sequencing was by immunoSEQ multiplex PCR. The sample contains 100,000 or so clones, over 80% of which appear only once. Sequencing was done on a sample of PBMCs. The receptors stem from a young man in good health and CMV-seronegative.

This clone was picked up a small number of times. The V gene is TRBV10-3, the J gene TRBJ2-7; TRBD2 aligns across 14 bases. Per the germline V gene, CDR1 is ENHRY and CDR2 is SYGVKD. CDR3 length equals 16 residues. Trimming cost V 4 bases and J 3 bases; bases outside gene matches: 5. CDR3 loop: CAISAGLAGVSYEQYF. DNA for the CDR3: TGTGCCATCAGTGCGGGACTAGCGGGAGTTAGCTACGAGCAGTACTTC.

This clone was observed a single time. The chain links TRBV7-9 to TRBJ2-7; D gene unclear. The CDR3 has 12 residues. V gave up 4 bases and J gave up 4 bases, with 8 bases separating them. CDR1 is SEHNR, CDR2 FQNEAQ, per germline (reference sequence). The CDR3 DNA follows: TGTGCCAGCAGCTCCGTTCCTTACGAGCAGTACTTC. Translated: CASSSVPYEQYF.

The chain is built from TRBV11-2 and TRBJ1-2; no clear D. This CDR3 spans 13 amino acids. Trimming removed 3 bases at V and 2 bases at J, with 7 bases between. From germline, CDR1 is SGHAT and CDR2 FQNNGV. The chain's CDR3 is CASSLAQNYGYTF. The CDR3 DNA follows: TGTGCCAGCAGCTTGGCACAGAACTATGGCTACACCTTC. The full variable domain, rest sourced from reference TRBV11-2 and TRBJ1-2, is EAGVAQSPRYKIIEKRQSVAFWCNPISGHATLYWYQQILGQGPKLLIQFQNNGVVDDSQLPKDRFSAERLKGVDSTLKIQPAKLEDSAVYLCASSLAQNYGYTFGSGTRLTVV.

V and J are TRBV7-6 and TRBJ2-1; 14 bases align to TRBD2. Germline CDR1 and CDR2: SGHVS and FNYEAQ. V gave up 4 bases and J gave up 7 bases; unmatched junction bases: 15. The CDR3 runs 19 residues. This chain's CDR3 is CASSSNATGLAGVGNEQFF. DNA of the CDR3: TGTGCCAGCAGCTCGAACGCTACGGGACTAGCGGGAGTCGGAAATGAGCAGTTCTTC.

The chain joins TRBV7-2 to TRBJ1-2; D is ambiguous. The CDR3 contains 15 residues. Germline CDR1 and CDR2: SGHTA and FQGNSA. V lost 0 bases and J 1 base, leaving 9 bases between the germline ends. The chain's CDR3 is CASSLARRGNYGYTF. The DNA of the CDR3 is TGTGCCAGCAGCTTAGCCAGACGGGGTAACTATGGCTACACCTTC.

The chain links TRBV7-9 to TRBJ2-5, with D possibly TRBD2 on 6 matching bases. V dropped 2 bases and J dropped 4 bases, with 14 bases sitting between them. Germline CDR1 SEHNR, CDR2 FQNEAQ (reference sequence). The CDR3 spans 15 residues. The CDR3, as DNA: TGTGCCAGCAGCTTACTAGCGCCCCTCACAGAGACCCAGTACTTC. Amino acid sequence: CASSLLAPLTETQYF.

The V gene is TRBV7-9, the J gene TRBJ1-1, with a tentative D call TRBD1 (5 bases). The CDR3 contains 12 residues. The V gene's germline CDR1 is SEHNR and CDR2 FQNEAQ (reference sequence). V shed 4 bases and J shed 5 bases, with 8 bases lying between them. The CDR3 region has the DNA TGTGCCAGCAGCTCCGGGGGGACTGAAGCTTTCTTT. This sequence encodes CASSSGGTEAFF.

V usage is TRBV5-4 and J usage is TRBJ2-7, with D possibly being TRBD1 (5 bases). The CDR3 totals 14 residues. V dropped 4 bases and J dropped 2 bases, with 13 bases sitting between them. Germline loops: CDR1 SGHNT, CDR2 YYREEE (reference sequence). The CDR3 bases are TGTGCCAGCAGCAGGACATCACCAACCTACGAGCAGTACTTC. Translated, it gives CASSRTSPTYEQYF.

V gene TRBV6-5 combines with J gene TRBJ1-1; D not certain. This CDR3 comprises 13 residues. V shed 6 bases and J shed 1 base, with 9 bases lying between them. Per the germline V gene, CDR1 is MNHEY and CDR2 is SVGAGI. The CDR3 protein is CASRPNANTEAFF. The CDR3 nucleotides are TGTGCCAGCAGACCTAACGCGAACACTGAAGCTTTCTTT.

This clone was recorded only once. V usage is TRBV11-2 and J usage is TRBJ2-2, with 12 nucleotides matching TRBD2. J lost 6 bases, V lost 0 bases, and 2 bases had no gene match. The CDR3 consists of 16 residues. The germline V gene has CDR1 SGHAT and CDR2 FQNNGV. CDR3 bases: TGTGCCAGCAGCTTAGAACTAGCGGGAGGTGCCGGGGAGCTGTTTTTT. Amino acids: CASSLELAGGAGELFF.

The chain recombines TRBV7-2 with TRBJ2-2; D may be TRBD1 (6 bases). V was cut by 5 bases and J by 4 bases, with 11 bases left in between. The CDR3 loop spans 14 amino acids. Germline V gives CDR1 SGHTA, CDR2 FQGNSA. The CDR3 reads CASSRGQPTGELFF. The CDR3 nucleotides read TGTGCCAGCAGCCGAGGACAGCCCACCGGGGAGCTGTTTTTT.

This clone was counted once. CDR3 DNA sequence: TGTGCCAGCAGTTGGGGGGGACAGGCCGGCGGTACTGAAGCTTTCTTT. Protein product: CASSWGGQAGGTEAFF. The chain has TRBV27 and TRBJ1-1; TRBD1 matches at 8 bases. V lost 4 bases, J lost 5 bases, and 12 bases stayed unmatched. The CDR3 is 16 residues long. Germline V lookup: CDR1 MNHEY, CDR2 SMNVEV (reference sequence).

The chain employs TRBV19 and TRBJ1-3; D might be TRBD1 (6 bases). This CDR3 spans 15 amino acids. Germline CDR1 reads LNHDA; CDR2 reads SQIVND (reference sequence). Between the trimmed V and J ends, which lost 5 bases and 1 base, there was a span of 12 bases. The CDR3 DNA reads TGTGCCAGTAGTGATTACAGGGTGTCTGGAAACACCATATATTTT. It specifies CASSDYRVSGNTIYF.

Turning to this clone: The sample contains more than one DNA sequence encoding this CDR3. The J gene is TRBJ1-2, the V gene TRBV19; no clear D gene. V was pared by 3 bases and J by 8 bases, with 10 bases between. This CDR3 has 12 amino acids. Germline assignment: CDR1 LNHDA and CDR2 SQIVND (reference sequence). The CDR3 here is CASSIVTGGYTF. Written as DNA, the CDR3 is TGTGCCAGTAGTATTGTTACCGGGGGCTACACCTTC.

The rearrangement links TRBV4-1 to TRBJ1-2, with D unclear. Trimming left V 0 bases short and J 4 bases short, with 21 bases between. The CDR3 contains 18 residues. Germline V lookup: CDR1 MGHRA, CDR2 YSYEKL. CDR3 in amino acids: CASSQDLAGSVLGYGYTF. The CDR3 coding sequence is TGCGCCAGCAGCCAAGATTTGGCAGGTTCGGTTCTGGGCTATGGCTACACCTTC.

The J gene is TRBJ2-7, the V gene TRBV30; TRBD2 matches at 7 bases. Germline V gene data show CDR1 as GTSNPN and CDR2 as SVGIG (reference sequence). This CDR3 comprises 13 residues. With 7 bases clipped from V and 1 base from J, the junction kept 7 bases outside the gene matches. The CDR3 loop is CAYGAGESYEQYF. In DNA, the CDR3 is TGTGCCTATGGGGCGGGAGAGTCCTACGAGCAGTACTTC.

V gene TRBV7-9 combines with J gene TRBJ2-7; a weak D match, TRBD2 (5 bases). The germline V gene encodes CDR1 SEHNR and CDR2 FQNEAQ (reference sequence). V dropped 5 bases and J dropped 0 bases, with 20 bases sitting between them. The CDR3 loop spans 17 amino acids. DNA of the CDR3: TGTGCCAGCAGCCCTAGCCTTATACACCGGAGCTCCTACGAGCAGTACTTC. Protein: CASSPSLIHRSSYEQYF.

The chain is built from TRBV19 and TRBJ2-5; the D gene is possibly TRBD2 (6 bases). Germline-derived CDR1 and CDR2 are LNHDA and SQIVND (reference sequence). V dropped 8 bases and J dropped 8 bases, with 15 bases sitting between them. This CDR3 is built from 12 residues. CDR3 sequence reads: CASRDGGRTQYF. The CDR3, as DNA: TGTGCCAGTCGGGACGGAGGGAGAACCCAGTACTTC.

This chain uses TRBV28 with TRBJ2-3, with TRBD1 identical over 7 bases. The V and J ends lost 7 bases and 2 bases, in that order; junction bases with no gene match: 6. This CDR3 spans 14 amino acids. CDR1 is MDHEN, CDR2 SYDVKM, per germline. The CDR3: CASTRDSPTDTQYF. DNA of the CDR3: TGTGCCAGCACAAGGGACAGTCCCACAGATACGCAGTATTTT.